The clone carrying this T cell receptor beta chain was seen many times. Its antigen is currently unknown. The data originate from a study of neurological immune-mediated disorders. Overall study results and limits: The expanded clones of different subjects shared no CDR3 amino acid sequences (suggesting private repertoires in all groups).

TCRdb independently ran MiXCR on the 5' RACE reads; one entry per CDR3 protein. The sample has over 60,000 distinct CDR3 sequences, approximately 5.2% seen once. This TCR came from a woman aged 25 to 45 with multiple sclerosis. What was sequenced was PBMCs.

CDR3 nucleotide sequence: TGTGCCAGCAGCGTTAGCGGGAGGTGGCAAGAGACCCAGTACTTC. It codes for CASSVSGRWQETQYF. This chain connects TRBV9 to TRBJ2-5, with TRBD2 matching 10 bases. The CDR3 has 15 residues. V dropped 2 bases and J dropped 2; count of bases not matched to a gene: 3. The germline V gene has CDR1 SGDLS and CDR2 YYNGEE.